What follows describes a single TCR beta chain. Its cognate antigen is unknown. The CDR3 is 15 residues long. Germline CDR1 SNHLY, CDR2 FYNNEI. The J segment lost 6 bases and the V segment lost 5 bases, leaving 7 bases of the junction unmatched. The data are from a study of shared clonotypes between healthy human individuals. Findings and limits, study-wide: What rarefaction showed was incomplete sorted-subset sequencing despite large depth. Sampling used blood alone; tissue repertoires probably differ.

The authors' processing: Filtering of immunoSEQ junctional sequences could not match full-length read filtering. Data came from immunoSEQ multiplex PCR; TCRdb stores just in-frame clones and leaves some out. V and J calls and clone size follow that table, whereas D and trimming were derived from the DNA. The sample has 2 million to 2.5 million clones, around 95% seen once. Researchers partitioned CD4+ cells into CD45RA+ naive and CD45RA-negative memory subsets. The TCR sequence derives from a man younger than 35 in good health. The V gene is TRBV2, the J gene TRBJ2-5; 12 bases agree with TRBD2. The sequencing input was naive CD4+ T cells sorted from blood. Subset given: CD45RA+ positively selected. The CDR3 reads CASSPLAGGAKTQYF. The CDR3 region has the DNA TGTGCCAGCAGTCCTCTAGCGGGGGGGGCGAAGACCCAGTACTTC.